The clone carrying this T cell receptor (beta chain) was detected many times. What it binds is unknown. The CDR3 consists of 11 residues. Trimming pared 5 bases from V and 1 base from J, leaving 4 bases between. CDR1 is SQVTM, CDR2 ANQGSEA, per germline. This sample was taken from a study of T cells after yellow fever vaccination. Study at large: The authors prepared low-cell-number fractions using SMART-Seq v4 Ultra Low Input.

Study-wide points: Peak timing came faster in the weaker secondary response, day 5 versus 15.

Universal primer sites and UMIs were introduced during 5'RACE template-switching synthesis of TCR cDNA. Each CDR3 protein is one row after TCRdb ran MiXCR on the 5' RACE reads. The sample has 250,000 or so distinct CDR3 sequences, less than 9% seen once. The receptor comes from a man aged 30-40 years who received the YFV17D yellow fever vaccine. This rearrangement joins TRBV29-1 to TRBJ2-3; no clear D. Source: CD4+ T cells sorted from PBMCs, taken 15 days after the yellow fever booster vaccination. This CDR3 is CSVSGTDTQYF. In nucleotides, the CDR3 is TGCAGCGTTTCAGGCACAGATACGCAGTATTTT.